This entry concerns a single T cell receptor beta chain. The CDR3 loop spans 15 amino acids. Germline loops: CDR1 MNHEY, CDR2 SMNVEV (reference sequence). V was pared by 0 bases and J by 2 bases, with 2 bases of the junction left unmatched. Negative isolation yielded CD4+ and CD8+ T cells, and FACS enriched TEMRA cells. The data derive from a study of CD8 T cells in Susac syndrome. With random hexamers, reverse transcription was performed on about 0.5 to 1 ug of RNA. Across 54 Vbeta and 13 Jbeta, TCR beta CDR3 was amplified with immunoSEQ multiplex PCR. TCRdb re-called the immunoSEQ multiplex PCR reads through MiXCR, storing one row per CDR3 protein. The profile shows more than 110,000 distinct CDR3 sequences, 85% to 95% of them singletons.

The chain uses TRBV27 and TRBJ2-7; 9 nucleotides match TRBD2. The receptor was derived from a human donor in good health. Sequenced sample: CD8+ T cells from PBMCs. CDR3 sequence reads: CASSLSAGGAYEQYF. The CDR3 DNA reads TGTGCCAGCAGTTTATCGGCGGGAGGGGCCTACGAGCAGTACTTC.